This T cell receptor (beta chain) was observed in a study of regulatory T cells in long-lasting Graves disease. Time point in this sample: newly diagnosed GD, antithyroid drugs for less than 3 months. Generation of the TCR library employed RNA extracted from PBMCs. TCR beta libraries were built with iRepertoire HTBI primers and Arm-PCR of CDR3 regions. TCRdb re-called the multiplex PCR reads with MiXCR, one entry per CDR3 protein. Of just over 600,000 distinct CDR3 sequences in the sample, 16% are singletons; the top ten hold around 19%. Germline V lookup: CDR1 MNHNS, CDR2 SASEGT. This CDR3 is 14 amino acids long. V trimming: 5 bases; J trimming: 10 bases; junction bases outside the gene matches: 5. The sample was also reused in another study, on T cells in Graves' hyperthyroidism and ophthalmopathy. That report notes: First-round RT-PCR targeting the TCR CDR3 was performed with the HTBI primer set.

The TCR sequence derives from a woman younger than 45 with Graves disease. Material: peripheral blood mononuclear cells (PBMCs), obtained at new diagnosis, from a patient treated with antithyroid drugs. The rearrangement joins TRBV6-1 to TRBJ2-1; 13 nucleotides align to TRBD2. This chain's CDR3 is CASSTSGRVGEQFF. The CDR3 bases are TGTGCCAGCAGTACTAGCGGGAGGGTTGGCGAGCAGTTCTTC.